Here is one T cell receptor beta chain with its context. This receptor's antigen is unknown. There are no base qualities to consult, and no much larger clone falls within one base. The sample originates from a study of CD4 T cells in relation to SARS-CoV-2 and coronaviruses (dated by TCRdb to about 2021). In terms of the full investigation: In the ViraFEST assay, PBMCs were grown with antigen for approximately 9 days, and TCR beta CDR3s were then sequenced to identify antigen-specific clonal expansions. Using patient-derived lymphoblastoid cell lines, the shared crossreactive spike epitopes were mapped to their HLA restriction. The negative reference condition was either a culture with an HIV-1 Nef peptide pool or a culture with no peptide. The Adaptive Biotechnologies TCR-sequencing kit was used for samples from a few pre-COVID donors and for the naive versus memory experiments, whereas the other data were Illumina-based. A different, Illumina-based TCR-beta assay was used to sequence expansion assays from other donors in the study. The study assessed, at the TCR clonotype level, memory CD4+ T cell crossreactivity between SARS-CoV-2 and common cold coronavirus spike proteins. The paper as a whole reports these results and caveats: Pre-pandemic and post-infection samples were not both contributed by any donor, so tracing of the source of pre-existing responses was limited. In about 61% of donors, memory CD4+ clonotypes turned up that crossrecognized SARS-CoV-2 and at least one common cold coronavirus spike. Small numbers of patients and of tested TCRs were a limitation of the study. Crossreactive clones showed significantly weaker SARS-CoV-2-driven expansion than monoreactive clones, consistent with antigenic imprinting. Because the crossreactivity analysis focused on spike protein, crossreactivity against other viral proteins was not assessed.

CD4+ T cells from unexposed donors were collected before the COVID-19 pandemic (2011-2018). After more than 9 days of culture, CD4+ T cells were isolated with the EasySep CD4+ T cell isolation kit. Unexposed donor CD4+ T cells were tested for reactivity to SARS-CoV-2 S and N and four common cold coronavirus spike pools, as cell number allowed. Each well held 1.5 million to 2.5 million PBMCs cultured in IMDM containing around 4.9% human AB serum and roughly 9.4 IU/ml IL-2. Half of the culture medium was replaced with fresh IL-2-containing medium on days 3 and 7. In general, every peptide culture condition was set up in three replicate wells. Leukapheresis product for the unexposed donors was purchased commercially. Ficoll-Paque PLUS gradient centrifugation was used to isolate PBMCs from either whole blood or leukapheresis product. PBMCs were either cryopreserved at -140 degrees C or used fresh in the expansion assay. The QIAamp Micro DNA Kit was used to extract genomic DNA from the CD4+ T cells.

The library was made by the immunoSEQ multiplex PCR assay. Processing in the source paper ran as follows. During preprocessing, nonproductive sequences were removed, as were CDR3s that did not start with C, did not end with F or W, or were shorter than 7 amino acids. The MANAFEST web app identified antigen-specific clonotypes based on expansion compared with the reference and other culture wells. A clone counted as positive if significantly expanded in 2 of 3 replicate wells versus the reference culture at FDR below 0.05. For a clone to be considered positive, significant expansion relative to all other tandem wells and an odds ratio above 5 were also required. CDR3 homology was quantified as pairwise Levenshtein distance, calculated with the stringdist R package after three terminal residues were trimmed from each end. Drawn from immuneACCESS, this table holds only the in-frame rearrangements with V and J called that TCRdb kept. Clones are partly lost; checked studies trace under half to an unresolved V gene and leave the rest unexplained. Clonal size and the V and J genes are those of that table, whereas D and trimming came from the DNA. The sample table contains about 22,000 clones; only one count was recorded for around 68% of them. Together, the top ten hold under 20% of the sample.

Spanning cysteine to phenylalanine, the CDR3 consists of 15 amino acids. The CDR3 DNA has 45 bases and is translated from base 1. V is reduced by 4 bases and J by 0 bases, leaving a spacing of 9 bases between them. According to the germline V gene, CDR1 reads LGHNA and CDR2 reads YSLEER. The chain is made from TRBV4-3 and TRBJ2-2, with the D call tentatively TRBD1 or TRBD2, each fitting 6 bases. Sample: CD4+ T cells from PBMCs, cultured in vitro. The TCR comes from a human donor in good health. The DNA reads as follows: TGCGCCAGCAGCCTCGGGGGCCCGAACACCGGGGAGCTGTTTTTT. Its coded protein is CASSLGGPNTGELFF.